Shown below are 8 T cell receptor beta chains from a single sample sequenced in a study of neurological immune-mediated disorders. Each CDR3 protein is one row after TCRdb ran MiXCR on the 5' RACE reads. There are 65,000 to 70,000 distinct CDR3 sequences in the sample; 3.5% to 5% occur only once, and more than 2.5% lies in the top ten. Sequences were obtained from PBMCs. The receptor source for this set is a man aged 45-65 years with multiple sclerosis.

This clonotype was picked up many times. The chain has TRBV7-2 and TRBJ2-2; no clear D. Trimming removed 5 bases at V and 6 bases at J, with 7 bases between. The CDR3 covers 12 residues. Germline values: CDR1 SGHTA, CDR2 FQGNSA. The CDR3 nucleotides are TGTGCCAGCAGCCGACCCGCCGGGGAGCTGTTTTTT. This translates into CASSRPAGELFF.

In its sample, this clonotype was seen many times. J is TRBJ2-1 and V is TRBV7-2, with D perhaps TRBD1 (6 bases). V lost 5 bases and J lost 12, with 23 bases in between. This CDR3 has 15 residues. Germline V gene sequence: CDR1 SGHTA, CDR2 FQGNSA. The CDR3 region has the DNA TGTGCCAGCAGCCCGGCGGCAGGGGCCCTACGGGGGCAGTTCTTC. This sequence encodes CASSPAAGALRGQFF.

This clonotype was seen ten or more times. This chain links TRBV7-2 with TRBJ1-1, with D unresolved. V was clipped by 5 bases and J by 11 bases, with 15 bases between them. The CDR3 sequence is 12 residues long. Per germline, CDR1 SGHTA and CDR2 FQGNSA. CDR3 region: CASSPARSWAFF. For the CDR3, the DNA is TGTGCCAGCAGCCCGGCGAGGAGTTGGGCTTTCTTT.

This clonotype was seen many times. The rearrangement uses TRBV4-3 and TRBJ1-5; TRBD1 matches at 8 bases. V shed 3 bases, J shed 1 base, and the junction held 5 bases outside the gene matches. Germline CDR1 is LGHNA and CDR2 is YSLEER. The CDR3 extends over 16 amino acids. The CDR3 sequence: CASSQDRALSNQPQHF. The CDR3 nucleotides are TGCGCCAGCAGCCAGGACAGGGCCCTGAGCAATCAGCCCCAGCATTTT.

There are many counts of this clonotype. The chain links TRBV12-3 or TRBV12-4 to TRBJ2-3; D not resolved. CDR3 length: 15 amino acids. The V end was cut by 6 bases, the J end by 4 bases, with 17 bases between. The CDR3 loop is CASRDGTRPSDTQYF. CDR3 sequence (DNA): TGTGCCAGCAGAGACGGAACACGTCCTTCAGATACGCAGTATTTT.

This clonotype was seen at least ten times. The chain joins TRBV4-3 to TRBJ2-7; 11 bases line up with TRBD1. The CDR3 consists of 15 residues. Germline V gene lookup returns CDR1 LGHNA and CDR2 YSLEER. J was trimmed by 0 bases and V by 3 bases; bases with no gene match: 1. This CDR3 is CASSHGQGASYEQYF. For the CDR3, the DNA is TGCGCCAGCAGCCACGGACAGGGGGCCTCCTACGAGCAGTACTTC.

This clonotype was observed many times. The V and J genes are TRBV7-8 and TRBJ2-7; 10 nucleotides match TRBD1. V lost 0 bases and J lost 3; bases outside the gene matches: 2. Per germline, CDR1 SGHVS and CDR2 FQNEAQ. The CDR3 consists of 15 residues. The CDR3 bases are TGTGCCAGCAGCTTAGCGACAGGGGGCCGCTACGAGCAGTACGTC. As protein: CASSLATGGRYEQYV.

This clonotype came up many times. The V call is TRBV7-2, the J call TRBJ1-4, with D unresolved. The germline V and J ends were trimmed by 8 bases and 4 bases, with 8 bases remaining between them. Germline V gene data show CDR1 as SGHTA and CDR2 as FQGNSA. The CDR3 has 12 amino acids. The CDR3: CASGPYNEKLFF. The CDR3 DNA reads TGTGCCAGCGGTCCTTATAATGAAAAACTGTTTTTT.